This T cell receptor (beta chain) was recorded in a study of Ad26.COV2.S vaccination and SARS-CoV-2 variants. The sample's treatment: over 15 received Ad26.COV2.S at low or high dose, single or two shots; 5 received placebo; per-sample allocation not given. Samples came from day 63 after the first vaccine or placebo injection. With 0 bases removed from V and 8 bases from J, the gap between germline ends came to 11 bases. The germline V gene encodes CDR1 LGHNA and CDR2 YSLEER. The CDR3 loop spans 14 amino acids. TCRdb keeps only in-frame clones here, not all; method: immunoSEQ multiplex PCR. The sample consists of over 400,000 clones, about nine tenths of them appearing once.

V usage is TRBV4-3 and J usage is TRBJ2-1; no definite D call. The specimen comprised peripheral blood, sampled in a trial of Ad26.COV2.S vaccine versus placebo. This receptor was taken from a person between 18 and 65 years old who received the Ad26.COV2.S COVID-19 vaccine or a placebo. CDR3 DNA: TGCGCCAGCAGCCAAGATCCTGGGGATGATGAGCAGTTCTTC. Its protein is CASSQDPGDDEQFF.